The entry below gives a single T cell receptor beta chain sequence along with its context. This clonotype was counted ten times or more. The specificity of this receptor is unknown. The record has no base qualities; no much larger clone is one base away. Via the germline V gene (reference sequence), CDR1 is LNHDA and CDR2 SQIVND. From the cysteine through the phenylalanine, the CDR3 covers 15 amino acids. Only CDR3 DNA is held: 45 bases, read in frame from base 1. V loses 7 bases of germline sequence and J loses 0 bases, and the interval between the two ends is 13 bases. For repertoire sequencing, the TCR beta CDR3 regions were amplified from RNA transcripts. The first round of RT-PCR was done with HTBI primers and the Qiagen OneStep RT-PCR kit, and was followed by a second round of multiplex PCR, then size selection and purification. Libraries were sequenced paired-end with 100 bp reads on an Illumina HiSeq2000. The source study handled its data this way. SOAPnuke was used for read processing, and reads with adapters, uncalled bases, a mean Phred below 15, or no exact constant-primer or identifier match were discarded. High-quality paired reads were merged with COPE v1.2.5. Clonotypes were defined as unique nucleotide sequences and were aligned to IMGT TRB V, D and J references using MiTCR v1.1. The analysis was limited to V-J combinations with a frequency above 0.0001, which together covered roughly 99% of the repertoires. For each V-J combination, a TCR clonal expansion and chaos score was defined as the ratio of F50 clonal expansion to chaos observed in the TCRdist matrix. Welch's t-statistics and random forest were used to reduce the features to about twelve V-J combinations, which were then used as input to a naive Bayes classifier. Thyroid-blood repertoire similarity was quantified with the Morisita-Horn index. TCRdb passed the public sequencing reads through fastp at Q25 and MiXCR, retaining productive beta sequences. Rows merge per CDR3 protein into single entries with the most common DNA and genes. The V and J calls were not made by the authors but by TCRdb's processing. The table for this sample lists around 1.1 million distinct CDR3 sequences; about two fifths of them were counted only once. The top ten clones comprise 11% of the sample.

This specimen belongs to a study of Graves' ophthalmopathy and Graves' hyperthyroidism (dated by TCRdb to the late 2010s). Study-level background: Hyperthyroidism was defined as stable when no progression to ophthalmopathy occurred within 18 months of follow-up. In total, around 130 blood samples were TCR-sequenced: approximately 40 ophthalmopathy, some 75 hyperthyroidism and some 17 hyperthyroidism-to-ophthalmopathy patients. The study used signatures of the TCR beta repertoire to tell Graves' ophthalmopathy apart from Graves' hyperthyroidism and to predict which patients would progress to ophthalmopathy. Once sampling was done, hyperthyroidism patients were given methimazole at a starting dose of 30 mg daily, while ophthalmopathy patients were given high-dose intravenous methylprednisolone. For independent validation, a separate cohort was made up of about 18 hyperthyroidism patients plus 17 patients who later progressed from hyperthyroidism to ophthalmopathy. T-cell repertoires of thyroid tissue and blood were compared in about 6 hyperthyroidism patients. To explore V-J signatures that separate ophthalmopathy from hyperthyroidism, a discovery set of about 98 patients was enrolled, consisting of more than 40 with ophthalmopathy and under 65 with stable hyperthyroidism. Results the study describes overall, beyond this receptor: The 13-signature model separated ophthalmopathy from stable hyperthyroidism with roughly 88% sensitivity and approximately 83% specificity in cross-validation, and 80%/75% in the test set. In validation, the model predicted ophthalmopathy progression with about 64% sensitivity and 72.22% specificity; about a dozen predicted patients were CT-confirmed with GO in a median of 6.5 months. No statistical method was used to predetermine the sample size, and group allocation was not hidden from the investigators. Most expanded thyroid clonotypes with a frequency above 0.001 also appeared in blood, which suggests that blood repertoires may reflect the immune response in the thyroid.

The hyperthyroidism patients were 18 to 65 years old and newly diagnosed, with a disease duration of less than 2 months. Patients with other autoimmune diseases, uncontrolled infections, pregnancy or lactation were excluded. Clinical symptoms, serum thyroxine, TRAb, thyroid ultrasound and orbital computed tomography were used for diagnosis. Total RNA was extracted with Trizol reagent and quality-checked on an Agilent 2100 Bioanalyzer. The source material was peripheral blood or thyroid tissue (not recorded which). The rearranged segments are TRBV19 and TRBJ1-3; the D gene assignment is ambiguous. The clonotype was recovered from an adult man with Graves' hyperthyroidism. The DNA is TGTGCCAGTACCACCGACGGTTACTCTGGAAACACCATATATTTT. This translates into CASTTDGYSGNTIYF.